Below are 2 T cell receptor beta chains sequenced from a single sample in a study of immune evolution from preneoplasia to lung adenocarcinoma. TCRdb's table, derived via immunoSEQ multiplex PCR, lists solely in-frame clones and lacks some. The sample lists approximately 17,000 clones; 75% to 90% were seen once. Sequencing used FFPE invasive lung adenocarcinoma tissue. The receptor source for this set is a person in their 70s with invasive lung adenocarcinoma.

There are a few counts of this clone. The chain is built from TRBV5-1 and TRBJ2-6; tentative D call: TRBD1 (7 bases). Looked up from germline, CDR1 is SGHRS and CDR2 is YFSETQ. V was trimmed by 4 bases and J by 0 bases, leaving 17 bases between them. This CDR3 is 18 amino acids long. The CDR3 region is CASSQAGGQSSGANVLTF. The DNA of the CDR3 is TGCGCCAGCAGCCAGGCCGGGGGACAGTCCTCTGGGGCCAACGTCCTGACTTTC.

The chain links TRBV6-6 to TRBJ2-1; no reliable D call. Trimming cost V 6 bases and J 0 bases, with 6 bases left between them. The CDR3 runs to 13 residues. CDR1 is MNHNY, CDR2 SVGAGI, per germline (reference sequence). CDR3 nucleotide sequence: TGTGCCAGCAGCCTGAGCTCCTACAATGAGCAGTTCTTC. Amino acids: CASSLSSYNEQFF.